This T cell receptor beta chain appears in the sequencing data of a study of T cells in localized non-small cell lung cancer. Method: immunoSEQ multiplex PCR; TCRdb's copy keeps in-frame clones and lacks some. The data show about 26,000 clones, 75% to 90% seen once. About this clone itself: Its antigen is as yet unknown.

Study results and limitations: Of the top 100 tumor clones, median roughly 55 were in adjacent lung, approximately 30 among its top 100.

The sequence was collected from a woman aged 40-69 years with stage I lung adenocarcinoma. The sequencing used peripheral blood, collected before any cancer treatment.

This CDR3 reads CASPPRTRLTDTQYF. The DNA of the CDR3 is TGTGCCAGCCCCCCCAGAACCCGGCTCACAGATACGCAGTATTTT. The rearrangement uses TRBV25-1 and TRBJ2-3; the D is unclear. Germline CDR1 is MGHDK and CDR2 is SYGVNS. V was pared by 8 bases and J by 2 bases, with 17 bases between. This CDR3 contains 15 residues.